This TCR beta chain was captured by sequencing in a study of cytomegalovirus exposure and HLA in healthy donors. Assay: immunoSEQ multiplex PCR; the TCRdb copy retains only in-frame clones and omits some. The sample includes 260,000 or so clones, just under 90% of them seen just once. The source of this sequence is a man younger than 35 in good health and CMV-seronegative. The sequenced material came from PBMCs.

The CDR3 region has the DNA TGTGCCAGCAGACCCCTGGGACTGGGCGAGCAGTACTTC. Its protein is CASRPLGLGEQYF. The V call is TRBV7-2, the J call TRBJ2-7; TRBD2 might be the D (6 bases). This CDR3 is built from 13 residues. In germline, CDR1 is SGHTA, CDR2 FQGNSA. Trimming shortened V by 6 bases and J by 6 bases, and 15 bases separated the two germline ends.